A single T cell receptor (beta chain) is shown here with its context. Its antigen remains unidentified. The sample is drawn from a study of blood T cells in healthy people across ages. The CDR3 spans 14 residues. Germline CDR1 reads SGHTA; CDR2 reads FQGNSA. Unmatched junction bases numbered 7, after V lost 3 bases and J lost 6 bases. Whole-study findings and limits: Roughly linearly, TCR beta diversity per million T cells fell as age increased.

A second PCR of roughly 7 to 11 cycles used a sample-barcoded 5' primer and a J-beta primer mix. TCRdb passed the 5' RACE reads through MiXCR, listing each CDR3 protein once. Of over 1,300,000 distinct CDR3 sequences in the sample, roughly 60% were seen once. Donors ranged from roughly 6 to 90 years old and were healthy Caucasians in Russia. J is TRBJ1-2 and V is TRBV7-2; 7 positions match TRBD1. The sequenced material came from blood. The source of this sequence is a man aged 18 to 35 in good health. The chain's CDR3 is CASSFTTGSHGYTF. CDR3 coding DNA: TGTGCCAGCAGCTTTACGACAGGGTCCCATGGCTACACCTTC.